Listed below are T cell receptor beta chains from one sample, sequenced in a study of T cell responses to AZD1222 COVID-19 vaccine. Profiling relied on immunoSEQ multiplex PCR, and the TCRdb table lists in-frame clones only, not all of them. The table has more than 80,000 clones, around 90% seen once. Specimen: peripheral blood, collected 28 days after the second AZD1222 dose. The source is an adult who received the AZD1222 COVID-19 vaccine. The CDR3 runs from the conserved cysteine through the conserved F or W. A D gene is named only where the DNA matches it firmly. The size entry is marked missing in some rows and otherwise reads once, few, many or a size class.

v_gene	j_gene	abundance	d_gene	CDR3nt	CDR3aa
TRBV7-9	TRBJ1-1	-	-	TGTGCCAGCAGCTTACTAGGGATTGGAGCTGAAGCTTTCTTT	CASSLLGIGAEAFF
TRBV19	TRBJ2-3	-	TRBD1	TGTGCCAGTAGTATCCATACCGGGCAGGGGGTGGGCACAGATACGCAGTATTTT	CASSIHTGQGVGTDTQYF
TRBV4-1	TRBJ1-5	-	-	TGCGCCAGCAGCCAAGGGACAGCATATCAGCCCCAGCATTTT	CASSQGTAYQPQHF
TRBV10-1	TRBJ1-5	-	-	TGCGCCAGCAGCTCAACCCCCTCGAGGCCACCTAATCAGCCCCAGCATTTT	CASSSTPSRPPNQPQHF
TRBV2	TRBJ2-7	-	-	TGTGCCAGCAGTGAGACGATTACCTCCTACGAGCAGTACTTC	CASSETITSYEQYF
TRBV6-4	TRBJ1-2	-	-	TGTGCCAGCAGTGACTCGAGTAGGGCAAGGGGCTACACCTTC	CASSDSSRARGYTF
TRBV5-5	TRBJ2-2	-	TRBD1	TGTGCCAGCAGCTTTAGACAGGGTGAGCTGTTTTTT	CASSFRQGELFF
TRBV27	TRBJ1-3	-	TRBD1	TGTGCCAGCAGTAGTGGACAGGGAAGAGGAAACACCATATATTTT	CASSSGQGRGNTIYF
TRBV10-2	TRBJ2-1	-	-	TGCGCCAGCAGTGAGCTCCGGGACAGCGGGTCGGGTGAGCAGTTCTTC	CASSELRDSGSGEQFF
TRBV14	TRBJ2-7	-	-	TGTGCCAGCAGCCTAATGGGCGAGCAGTACTTC	CASSLMGEQYF
TRBV6-8	TRBJ1-2	few	-	TGTGCCAGCAGCCACGGGACGGACAAAGTAGATGGCTACACCTTC	CASSHGTDKVDGYTF
TRBV19	TRBJ1-1	-	-	TGTGCCAGTAGTATCAGGGTTACTGAAGCTTTCTTT	CASSIRVTEAFF
TRBV7-6	TRBJ1-4	-	TRBD1	TGTGCCAGCAGCTTAAACAGGGGGGGAGAAAAACTGTTTTTT	CASSLNRGGEKLFF
TRBV5-6	TRBJ2-2	-	-	TGTGCCACCAGCCCCCGAGTTGGCACCGGGGAGCTGTTTTTT	CATSPRVGTGELFF
TRBV6-5	TRBJ2-7	once	-	TGTGCCAGCAGTTCGGACTACCTGAGGGAGCAGTACTTC	CASSSDYLREQYF
TRBV5-6	TRBJ2-7	-	TRBD1	TGTGCCAGCAGCACCTGGACAGGGGGCCCGTACGAGCAGTACTTC	CASSTWTGGPYEQYF
TRBV4-2	TRBJ1-5	-	TRBD1	TGTGCCAGCAGCCAAATCACCGGGACAGGGGTGGAGCAGCCCCAGCATTTT	CASSQITGTGVEQPQHF
TRBV18	TRBJ1-4	-	-	TGTGCCAGCTCACCACAGAAGGGGTCGGCTAATGAAAAACTGTTTTTT	CASSPQKGSANEKLFF
TRBV9	TRBJ2-2	-	-	TGTGCCAGCAACGGATGGGAAACCGGGGAGCTGTTTTTT	CASNGWETGELFF
TRBV7-6	TRBJ1-1	-	-	TGTGCCAGCAGCTTAGCCACCGTGAACACTGAAGCTTTCTTT	CASSLATVNTEAFF
TRBV27	TRBJ2-7	-	TRBD1	TGTGCCAGCAGCCCGACAGGGGCGCCCTACGAGCAGTACTTC	CASSPTGAPYEQYF
TRBV19	TRBJ2-7	-	-	TGTGCCAGTAGTATAGAGGGGGCCGCAATTCCCTACGAGCAGTACTTC	CASSIEGAAIPYEQYF
TRBV5-1	TRBJ2-1	-	-	TGCGCCAGCAAGGAGGGGCGAGGATACAATGAGCAGTTCTTC	CASKEGRGYNEQFF
TRBV2	TRBJ1-4	few	-	TGTGCCACACAACGACGGGAGAATGAAAAACTGTTTTTT	CATQRRENEKLFF